This entry describes one TCR beta chain. The antigen remains unidentified. Germline CDR1 and CDR2: LNHNV and YYDKDF (reference sequence). The CDR3 runs to 15 residues. V shed 2 bases and J 3 bases; nucleotides not matched to a gene: 6. The data originate from a study of T cells in Graves' hyperthyroidism and ophthalmopathy. Study results and caveats: Ophthalmopathy was identified by the model a median around 6.3 months ahead of onset.

Used for diagnoses were clinical symptoms, serum thyroxine and TRAb, thyroid ultrasound and orbital computed tomography. TCR beta CDR3 region amplification was performed from RNA transcripts. First-round RT-PCR with HTBI primers amplified the TCR CDR3 region. TCRdb passed the multiplex PCR reads through MiXCR, listing each CDR3 protein once. The data contain hundreds of thousands of distinct CDR3 sequences, 35% to 45% of them seen just once; the ten biggest clones take up 8.9%. This TCR was recovered from a man aged 18 to 35 with Graves' hyperthyroidism. The chain couples TRBV15 to TRBJ2-5; TRBD1 aligns across 7 bases. The sample comprised blood. This chain's CDR3 is CATSRRPGQKETQYF. The CDR3 bases are TGTGCCACCAGCAGAAGACCGGGACAGAAAGAGACCCAGTACTTC.